This record looks at one TCR beta chain sequence and its context. Its antigen is as yet unknown. The sample is drawn from a study of cytomegalovirus exposure and HLA in healthy donors. Study overall: Genotyping of some 400 donors showed that about 79% belonged to the Caucasian-associated ancestry cluster.

Amplification used 60 Vbeta primers and 13 Jbeta primers. Method: immunoSEQ multiplex PCR; TCRdb's copy keeps in-frame clones and lacks some. This table holds 130,000 or so clones, roughly 80% found once. V dropped 2 bases and J dropped 11; count of bases not matched to a gene: 6. Germline CDR1 and CDR2: SGHDT and YYEEEE. CDR3 length: 13 residues. Study observations and caveats: A previous analysis found most TCR beta V segments productive roughly 90% or roughly 30% of the time. Several of the most significant clusters were apparently associated with common viral pathogens in a later analysis.

This chain links TRBV5-6 with TRBJ1-1, with 10 bases fitting TRBD1. The receptor comes from a middle-aged man in good health and CMV-seronegative. Material: PBMCs. The CDR3 loop is CASSFDRGRGAFF. In DNA form, the CDR3 reads TGTGCCAGCAGCTTCGACAGGGGGCGTGGGGCTTTCTTT. The full variable domain, in which reference TRBV5-6 and TRBJ1-1 provide the parts outside the CDR3, is DAGVTQSPTHLIKTRGQQVTLRCSPKSGHDTVSWYQQALGQGPQFIFQYYEEEERQRGNFPDRFSGHQFPNYSSELNVNALLLGDSALYLCASSFDRGRGAFFGQGTRLTVV.